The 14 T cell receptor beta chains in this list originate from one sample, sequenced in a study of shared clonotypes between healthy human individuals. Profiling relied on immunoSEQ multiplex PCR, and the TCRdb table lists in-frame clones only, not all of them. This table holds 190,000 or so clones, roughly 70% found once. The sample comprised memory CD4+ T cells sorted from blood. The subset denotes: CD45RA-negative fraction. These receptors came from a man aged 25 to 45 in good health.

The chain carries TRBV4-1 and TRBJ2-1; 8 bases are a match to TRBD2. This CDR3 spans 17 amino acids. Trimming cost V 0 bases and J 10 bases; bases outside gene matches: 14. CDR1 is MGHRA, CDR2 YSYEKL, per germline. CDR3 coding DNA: TGCGCCAGCAGCCAAGATCGAGGAGCGGGAGCGGTTGGAGAGCAGTTCTTC. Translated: CASSQDRGAGAVGEQFF.

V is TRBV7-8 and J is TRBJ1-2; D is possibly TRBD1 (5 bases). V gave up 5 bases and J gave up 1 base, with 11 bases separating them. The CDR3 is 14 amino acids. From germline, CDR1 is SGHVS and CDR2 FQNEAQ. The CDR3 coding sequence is TGTGCCAGCAGCGGGGGGGTAGATAACTATGGCTACACCTTC. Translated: CASSGGVDNYGYTF.

The CDR3 reads CASSEVVDMYYNEQFF. The CDR3 region has the DNA TGTGCCAGCAGTGAAGTTGTGGACATGTACTACAATGAGCAGTTCTTC. The chain carries TRBV2 and TRBJ2-1; D may be TRBD1 (5 bases). V lost 1 base to trimming and J lost 3 bases, with 13 bases between them. Germline values: CDR1 SNHLY, CDR2 FYNNEI. CDR3 length equals 16 residues. The variable domain in full, with the rest retrieved from reference TRBV2 and TRBJ2-1, is EPEVTQTPSHQVTQMGQEVILRCVPISNHLYFYWYRQILGQKVEFLVSFYNNEISEKSEIFDDQFSVERPDGSNFTLKIRSTKLEDSAMYFCASSEVVDMYYNEQFFGPGTRLTVL.

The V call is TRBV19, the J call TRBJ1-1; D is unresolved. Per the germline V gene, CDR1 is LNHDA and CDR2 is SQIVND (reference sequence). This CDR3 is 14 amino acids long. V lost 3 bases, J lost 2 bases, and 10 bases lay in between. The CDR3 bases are TGTGCCAGTAGTATCATCCCAGCCAACACTGAAGCTTTCTTT. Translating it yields CASSIIPANTEAFF. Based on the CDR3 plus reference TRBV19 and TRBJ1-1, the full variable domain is DGGITQSPKYLFRKEGQNVTLSCEQNLNHDAMYWYRQDPGQGLRLIYYSQIVNDFQKGDIAEGYSVSREKKESFPLTVTSAQKNPTAFYLCASSIIPANTEAFFGQGTRLTVV.

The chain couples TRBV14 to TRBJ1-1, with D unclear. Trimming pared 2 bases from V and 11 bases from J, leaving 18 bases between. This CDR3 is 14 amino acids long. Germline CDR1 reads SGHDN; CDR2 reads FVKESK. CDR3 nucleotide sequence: TGTGCCAGCAGCCAAAACTCGCCCCTTGATAGGGCTTTCTTT. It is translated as CASSQNSPLDRAFF.

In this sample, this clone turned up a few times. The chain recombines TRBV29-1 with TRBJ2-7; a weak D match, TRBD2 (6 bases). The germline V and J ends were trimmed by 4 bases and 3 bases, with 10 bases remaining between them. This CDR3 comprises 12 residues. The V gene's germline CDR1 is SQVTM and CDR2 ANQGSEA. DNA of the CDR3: TGCAGCGTTGGACTAGGAATCTACGAGCAGTACTTC. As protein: CSVGLGIYEQYF.

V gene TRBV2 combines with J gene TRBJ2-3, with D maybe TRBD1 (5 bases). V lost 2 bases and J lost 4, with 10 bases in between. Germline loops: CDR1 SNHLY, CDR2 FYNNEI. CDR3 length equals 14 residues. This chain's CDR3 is CASSENRIADTQYF. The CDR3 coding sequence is TGTGCCAGCAGTGAAAACAGGATAGCAGATACGCAGTATTTT.

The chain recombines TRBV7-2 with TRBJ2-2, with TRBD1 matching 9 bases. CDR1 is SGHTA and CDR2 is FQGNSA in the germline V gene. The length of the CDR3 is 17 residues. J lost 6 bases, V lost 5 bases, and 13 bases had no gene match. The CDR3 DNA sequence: TGTGCCAGCAGCGGAACCGGGACAGGGCATTTGGCCGGGGAGCTGTTTTTT. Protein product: CASSGTGTGHLAGELFF. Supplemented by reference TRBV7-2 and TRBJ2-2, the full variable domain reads GAGVSQSPSNKVTEKGKDVELRCDPISGHTALYWYRQSLGQGLEFLIYFQGNSAPDKSGLPSDRFSAERTGGSVSTLTIQRTQQEDSAVYLCASSGTGTGHLAGELFFGEGSRLTVL.

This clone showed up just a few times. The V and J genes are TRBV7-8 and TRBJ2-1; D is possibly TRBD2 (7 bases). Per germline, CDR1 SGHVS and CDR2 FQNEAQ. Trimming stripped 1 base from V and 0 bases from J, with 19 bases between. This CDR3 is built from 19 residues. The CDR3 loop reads CASSLEGGGAASSYNEQFF. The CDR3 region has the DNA TGTGCCAGCAGCTTAGAGGGGGGGGGAGCGGCGAGCTCCTACAATGAGCAGTTCTTC.

The CDR3 reads CASNPEANTEAFF. The CDR3 DNA sequence: TGTGCCAGCAACCCAGAAGCGAACACTGAAGCTTTCTTT. The chain recombines TRBV2 with TRBJ1-1, with D uncertain. CDR1 is SNHLY and CDR2 is FYNNEI in the germline V gene. The CDR3 totals 13 residues. V dropped 7 bases and J dropped 1 base, with 10 bases sitting between them.

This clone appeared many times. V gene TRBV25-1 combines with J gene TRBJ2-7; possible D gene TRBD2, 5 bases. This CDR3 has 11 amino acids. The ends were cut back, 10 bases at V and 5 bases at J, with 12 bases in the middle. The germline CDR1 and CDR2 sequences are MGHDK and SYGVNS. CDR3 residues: CATSTSNEQYF. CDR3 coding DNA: TGTGCCACCAGCACTAGTAACGAGCAGTACTTC.

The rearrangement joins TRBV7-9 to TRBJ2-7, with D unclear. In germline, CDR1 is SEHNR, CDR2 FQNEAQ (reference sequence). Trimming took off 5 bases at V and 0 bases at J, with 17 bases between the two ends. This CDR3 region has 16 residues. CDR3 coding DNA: TGTGCCAGCAGCCGCCCGGGTGGGATAAGCTCCTACGAGCAGTACTTC. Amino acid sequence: CASSRPGGISSYEQYF.

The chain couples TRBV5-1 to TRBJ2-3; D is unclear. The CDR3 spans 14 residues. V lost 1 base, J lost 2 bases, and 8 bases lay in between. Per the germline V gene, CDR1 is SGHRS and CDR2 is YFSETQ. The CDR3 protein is CASSLFTDTDTQYF. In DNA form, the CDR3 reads TGCGCCAGCAGCTTGTTCACAGACACAGATACGCAGTATTTT. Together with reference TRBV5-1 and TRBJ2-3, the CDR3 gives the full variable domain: KAGVTQTPRYLIKTRGQQVTLSCSPISGHRSVSWYQQTPGQGLQFLFEYFSETQRNKGNFPGRFSGRQFSNSRSEMNVSTLELGDSALYLCASSLFTDTDTQYFGPGTRLTVL.

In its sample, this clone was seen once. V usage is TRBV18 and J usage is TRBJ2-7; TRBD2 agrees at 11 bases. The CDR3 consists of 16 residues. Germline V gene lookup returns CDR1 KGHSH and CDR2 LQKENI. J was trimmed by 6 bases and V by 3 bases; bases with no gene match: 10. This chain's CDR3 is CASSPGSGRALAEQYF. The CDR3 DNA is TGTGCCAGCTCACCGGGTAGCGGGAGGGCCCTGGCCGAGCAGTACTTC.